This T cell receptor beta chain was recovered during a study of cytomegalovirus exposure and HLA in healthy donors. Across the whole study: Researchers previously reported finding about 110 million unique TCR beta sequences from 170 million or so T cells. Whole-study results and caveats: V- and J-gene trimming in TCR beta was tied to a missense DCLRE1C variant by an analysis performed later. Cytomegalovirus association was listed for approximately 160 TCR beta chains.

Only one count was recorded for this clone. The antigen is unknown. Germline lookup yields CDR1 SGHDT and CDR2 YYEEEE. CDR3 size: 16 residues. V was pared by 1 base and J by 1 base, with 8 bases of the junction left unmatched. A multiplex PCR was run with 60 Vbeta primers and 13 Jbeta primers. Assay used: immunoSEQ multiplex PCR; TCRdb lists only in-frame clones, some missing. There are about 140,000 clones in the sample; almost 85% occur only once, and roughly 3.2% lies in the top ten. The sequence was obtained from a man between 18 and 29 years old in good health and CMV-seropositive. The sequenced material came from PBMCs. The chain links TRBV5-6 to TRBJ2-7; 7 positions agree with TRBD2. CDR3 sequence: CASSLFVGEGSYEQYF. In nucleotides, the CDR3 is TGTGCCAGCAGCTTGTTCGTCGGGGAGGGTTCCTACGAGCAGTACTTC.